This TCR beta chain was captured by sequencing in a study of cytomegalovirus exposure and HLA in healthy donors (dated by TCRdb to the late 2010s). For the study in its entirety: According to an earlier analysis of several hundred of the donors, some 180 million T cells yielded roughly 100 million unique TCR beta sequences and approximately 300 Gb of sequence data. An early release that covered fewer than 750 HLA-typed donors contained about 300 gigabases of sequencing data and 65 million to 100 million unique TCR sequences. The genetic ancestry cluster associated with self-reported Caucasian donors included around four fifths of the 300 to 400 genotyped donors. The aim of the study was to test whether cataloging public T cell receptors could identify signatures of past pathogen exposure. The study profiled the T cell repertoires of around 700 subjects by immunosequencing and related them to cytomegalovirus serostatus. In addition to the first cohort of approximately 650 subjects, a separate validation cohort of approximately 130 different subjects was used. To predict cytomegalovirus infection status, the study combined high-throughput TCR immunosequencing, statistical association of individual TCRs with disease status, and machine learning. A later analysis re-examined previously published TCR beta repertoires from about 670 donors and added high-resolution HLA genotyping to investigate patterns of TCR occurrence. In the later analysis, no new phenotypic data were used to find candidate immune exposures; instead, reliance was placed on TCR beta sequences and their occurrence across donors. An earlier analysis of around 540 of the donors applied high-throughput TCR beta sequencing to assess whether each TCR beta V gene segment acted as functional or pseudogenic. Donor age, sex, ethnicity and CMV serostatus were compiled together with the repertoire data. In a later genetic analysis, genome-wide SNP genotypes for about three fifths of the 666 donors were used, and that subset was treated as a discovery cohort. All discovery cohort repertoires had been generated using a single sequencing platform. HLA typing included class I and class II loci at four-digit resolution. Typing coverage differed by locus: A, B, C, DRB1 and DQB1 were typed in roughly 620-630 donors, DQA1 in about 560, DPA1 in nearly 610, and DPB1 in around 440. Four or five DR-DQ haplotypes were handled as single units for association and clustering because linkage in the cohort was strong. On average, roughly 250,000 unique TCR beta nucleotide sequences were sequenced per donor among 398 genotyped donors of the cohort, with around 19% of those sequences being non-productive.

The cohort comprised under 700 healthy bone marrow donors. Cohort members were all nominally healthy when sampled, although unrecorded immune exposures were likely present. The donor was CMV seropositive and belonged to the group of 250 to 300 seropositive cohort members. A peripheral blood sample was collected from each donor, and TCR beta sequencing was performed on peripheral blood mononuclear cells. The Qiagen DNeasy Blood Extraction Kit was used to extract genomic DNA from the blood cell samples. Receptors were amplified or captured by the immunoSEQ multiplex PCR assay. For the multiplex PCR, a mixture combining 60 forward primers for TCR Vbeta segments and 13 reverse primers for TCR Jbeta segments was used. Amplification of the CDR3 region of rearranged TCR beta genes was performed with a multiplex PCR assay on genomic DNA. The Illumina HiSeq System was used to sequence the amplified TCR beta libraries as 87-base-pair reads. The study's own analysis went as follows. A later analysis counted tens of millions of unique TCR beta chains across the 690 or so repertoires, and some 11 million of these chains were shared by at least two donors. Raw reads were error-corrected and collapsed into unique sequences by a nearest-neighbor algorithm in which closely related sequences were merged to remove PCR and sequencing errors. CDR3 sequences were aligned to IMGT reference sequences to assign V, D and J gene segments. Each retained sequence needed at least a six-nucleotide match to both a V gene segment and a J gene segment. A rearrangement counted as productive if the CDR3 had no stop codons and remained in frame with V and J, and every other rearrangement counted as non-productive. CDR3 was defined according to IMGT convention as the region running from the second conserved V-encoded cysteine to the conserved J-encoded phenylalanine. The earlier analysis of more than 450 of the donors excluded sequences that lacked an unambiguous match to a single V gene segment. An earlier analysis of about 600 of the donors called V segments functional above 56.7% productive rearrangements and segregating when the between-donor standard deviation exceeded 5%. A statistical classification framework was built to diagnose cytomegalovirus status from the catalog of TCR beta chain sequences. In a later analysis, V and J genes were assigned by comparing TCR nucleotide sequences against IMGT/GENE-DB human TR gene sequences. The TCRdist pipeline was used in a later analysis to assign CDR3 sequences and most-parsimonious VDJ recombination scenarios. In a later analysis, every TCR beta chain was defined by the combination of its CDR3 amino acid sequence and its V-gene family, and reads without a unique V-gene family were dropped. In a later analysis, several hundred highly shared, low-generation-probability nucleotide sequences were removed to address suspected cross-contamination and a sequencing artifact. In a later analysis, a clonal expansion index for each public chain was calculated from normalized within-repertoire ranks of inferred template counts. In a later analysis, generation probabilities were computed using a VDJ recombination model fitted to out-of-frame rearrangements, and the results were checked against IGoR. A later analysis scored TCR-TCR, TCR-HLA and TCR-CMV co-occurrence with hypergeometric tests, applying a repertoire-size bias correction to TCR pairs. To estimate false discovery rates, a later analysis permuted the HLA or CMV assignments 20 times. In a later analysis, co-occurring TCRs were grouped using DBSCAN, and TCRdist sequence similarity was added for clustering within HLA-allele-positive subsets. Repertoires with fewer than 30,000 or more than 120,000 public chains were left out of co-occurrence clustering, as were about 5 repertoires with anomalous nucleotide sharing. TCRdb stores this immuneACCESS table with in-frame sequences only. Part of the clones is absent; in the studies checked, under half of the shortfall reflects unresolved V genes, and no reason is known for the rest. That table supplies the V and J calls and clone size; D and trimming were determined from the DNA. Counted in this sample were some 85,000 clones; over 65% of them appeared once. The ten largest make up 4.6% of the sample.

Comment on this clone: This receptor's antigen is unknown. No base qualities exist here, and no much larger clone lies one base off it.

Summary of the overall study and its limitations: A cluster of highly shared sequence variants was judged likely to be a technical artifact of the sequencing pipeline. Some IMGT-functional V segments, including TRBV6-2 and TRBV6-3, could not be told apart with the 87-base-pair reads, so those segments were excluded. According to a later genetic analysis, donors in an Asian-associated ancestry cluster had fewer N-insertions in productive TCRs than the approximately 690-donor mean. In a later analysis, several top co-occurrence clusters were reported to appear linked to parvovirus B19, influenza, CMV and Epstein-Barr virus. Sequencing depth was assumed to be roughly uniform across donors in the presence/absence analyses, though that assumption may not hold. A later genetic analysis associated a missense DCLRE1C variant with V-gene and J-gene trimming of TCR beta chains, and an independent cohort replicated the association. In a later analysis, about 16,000 TCR beta sequences were associated with specific HLA alleles at a false discovery rate of 0.05. In an earlier analysis of fewer than 750 of the donors, most TCR beta V segments were observed in productive rearrangements about 87% or about 30% of the time, broadly matching IMGT annotations. The only immune exposure information available for the cohort was CMV serostatus. A total of 150 to 200 TCR beta chains were listed by the study as associated with cytomegalovirus. According to a later analysis, most CMV-associated TCR beta chains appeared to be HLA-restricted, and the HLA associations seemed to be driven largely by CMV exposure. In a later analysis, HLA-associated TCR beta chains were found to be more clonally expanded and to have lower generation probabilities than equally common non-associated chains. HLA typing was unavailable for some donors at each locus, so association tests used only the typed subset. While some public TCRs were present in many individuals, most TCR sequences turned up only very rarely across donors. Only TCR beta chains were sequenced in this cohort, and the absence of alpha or paired-chain data limited detectable features. A further reported finding was that TCR beta sequences accurately predicted the HLA-A and HLA-B alleles for most subjects in the first cohort. The classifier was reported to diagnose cytomegalovirus status with high specificity and sensitivity in both the original and validation cohorts. Because counts were too low, roughly 16 rarely observed V segments, including chromosome 9 orphons, were left out of the earlier analysis of approximately 500 of the donors. Correlated functional status among segregating V segments might reflect linkage disequilibrium, but an unknown experimental factor could not be ruled out. When HLA alleles, especially DR and DQ, strongly co-occurred, attributing TCR associations to individual alleles was difficult. A later analysis found that TCR association rates varied across HLA loci, with DRB1 alleles showing the most associated TCRs and HLA-C alleles the fewest. In vitro tests confirmed that a few of the cytomegalovirus-associated TCR beta chains recognize cytomegalovirus antigens. The authors suggested that the approach could potentially be extended to other disease states and immunological phenotypes.

Reading from cysteine to phenylalanine, the CDR3 counts 13 amino acids. Only the CDR3 region is kept as DNA, spanning 39 bases read in frame from base 1. V is pruned by 6 bases and J by 3 bases, leaving 4 bases of the junction without a gene match. CDR1 and CDR2 are read off the germline V gene (reference sequence) as MNHEY and SMNVEV. The chain is encoded by TRBV27 joined to TRBJ2-5; 7 central bases correspond to TRBD1. The sequence was collected from a woman aged 40 to 50 in good health and CMV-seropositive. Sequenced input: PBMCs. The sequence in DNA is TGTGCCAGCAGACCAACAGGGGAAGAGACCCAGTACTTC. Its amino acids are CASRPTGEETQYF.